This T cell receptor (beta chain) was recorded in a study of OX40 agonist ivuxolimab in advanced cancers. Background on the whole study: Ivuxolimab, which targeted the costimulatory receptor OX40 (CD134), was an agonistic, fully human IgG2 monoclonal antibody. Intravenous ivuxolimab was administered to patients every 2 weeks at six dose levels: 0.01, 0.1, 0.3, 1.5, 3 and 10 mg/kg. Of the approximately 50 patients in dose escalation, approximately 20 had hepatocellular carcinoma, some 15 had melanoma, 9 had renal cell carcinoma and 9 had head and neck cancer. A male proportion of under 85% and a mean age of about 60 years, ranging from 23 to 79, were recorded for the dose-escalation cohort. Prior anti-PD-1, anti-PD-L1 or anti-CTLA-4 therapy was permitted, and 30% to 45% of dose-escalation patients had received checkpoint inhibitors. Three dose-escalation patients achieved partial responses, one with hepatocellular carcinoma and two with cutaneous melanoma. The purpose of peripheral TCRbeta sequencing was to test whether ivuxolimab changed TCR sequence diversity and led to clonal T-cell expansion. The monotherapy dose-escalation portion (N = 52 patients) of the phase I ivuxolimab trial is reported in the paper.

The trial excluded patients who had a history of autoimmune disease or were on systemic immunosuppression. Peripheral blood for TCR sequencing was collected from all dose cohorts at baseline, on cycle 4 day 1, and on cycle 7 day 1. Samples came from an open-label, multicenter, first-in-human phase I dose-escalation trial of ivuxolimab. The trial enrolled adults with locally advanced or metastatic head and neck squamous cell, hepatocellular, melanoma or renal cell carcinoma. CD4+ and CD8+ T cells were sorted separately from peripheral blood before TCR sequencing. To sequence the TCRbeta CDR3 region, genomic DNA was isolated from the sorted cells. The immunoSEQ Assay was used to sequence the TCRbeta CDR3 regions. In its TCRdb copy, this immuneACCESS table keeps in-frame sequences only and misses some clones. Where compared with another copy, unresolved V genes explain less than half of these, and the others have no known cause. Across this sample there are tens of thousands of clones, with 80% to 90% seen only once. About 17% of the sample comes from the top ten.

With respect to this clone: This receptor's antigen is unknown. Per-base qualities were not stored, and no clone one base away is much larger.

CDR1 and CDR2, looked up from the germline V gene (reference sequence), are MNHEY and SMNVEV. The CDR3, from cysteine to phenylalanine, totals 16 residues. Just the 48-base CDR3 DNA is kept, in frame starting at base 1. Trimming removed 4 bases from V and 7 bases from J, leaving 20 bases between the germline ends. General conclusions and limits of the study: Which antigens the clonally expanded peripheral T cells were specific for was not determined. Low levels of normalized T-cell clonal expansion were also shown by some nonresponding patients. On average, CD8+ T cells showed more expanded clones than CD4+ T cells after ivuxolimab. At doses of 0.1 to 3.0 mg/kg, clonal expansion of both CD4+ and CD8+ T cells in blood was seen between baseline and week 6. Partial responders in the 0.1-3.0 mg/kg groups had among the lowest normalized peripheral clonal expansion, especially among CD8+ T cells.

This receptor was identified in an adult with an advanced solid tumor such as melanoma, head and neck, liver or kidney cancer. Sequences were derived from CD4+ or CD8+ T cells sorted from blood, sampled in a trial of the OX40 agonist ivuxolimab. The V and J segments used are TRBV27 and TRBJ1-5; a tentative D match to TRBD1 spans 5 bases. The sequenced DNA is TGTGCCAGCAGTTACAAGGGGACCTACTGGGGGCAGCCCCAGCATTTT. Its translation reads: CASSYKGTYWGQPQHF.